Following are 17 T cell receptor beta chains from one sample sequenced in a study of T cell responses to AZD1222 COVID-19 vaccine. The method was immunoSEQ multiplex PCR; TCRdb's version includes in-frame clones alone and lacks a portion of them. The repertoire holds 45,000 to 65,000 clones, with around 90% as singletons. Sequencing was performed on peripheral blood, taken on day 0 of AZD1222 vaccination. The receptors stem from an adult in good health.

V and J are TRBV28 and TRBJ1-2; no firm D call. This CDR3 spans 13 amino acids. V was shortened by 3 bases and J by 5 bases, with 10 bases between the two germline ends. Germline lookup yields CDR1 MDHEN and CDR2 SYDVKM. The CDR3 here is CASSLGRRYGYTF. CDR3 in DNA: TGTGCCAGCAGTTTGGGCAGGCGTTATGGCTACACCTTC.

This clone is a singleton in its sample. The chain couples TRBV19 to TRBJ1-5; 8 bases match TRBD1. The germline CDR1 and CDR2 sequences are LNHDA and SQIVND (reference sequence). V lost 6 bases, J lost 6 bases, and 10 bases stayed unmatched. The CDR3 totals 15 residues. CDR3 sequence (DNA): TGTGCCAGTAGGGACCGGACAGGGTGGGGTCAGCCCCAGCATTTT. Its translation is CASRDRTGWGQPQHF. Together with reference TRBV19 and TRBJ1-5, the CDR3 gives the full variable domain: DGGITQSPKYLFRKEGQNVTLSCEQNLNHDAMYWYRQDPGQGLRLIYYSQIVNDFQKGDIAEGYSVSREKKESFPLTVTSAQKNPTAFYLCASRDRTGWGQPQHFGDGTRLSIL.

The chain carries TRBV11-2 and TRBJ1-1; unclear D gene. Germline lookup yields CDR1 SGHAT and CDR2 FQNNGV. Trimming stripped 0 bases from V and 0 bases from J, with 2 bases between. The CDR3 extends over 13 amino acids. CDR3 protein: CASSLDLNTEAFF. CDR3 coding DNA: TGTGCCAGCAGCTTAGATTTGAACACTGAAGCTTTCTTT.

The CDR3 DNA sequence: TGTGCCAGCAGCAAGGGACAGGGCGTATTGAACACTGAAGCTTTCTTT. Its translation is CASSKGQGVLNTEAFF. The chain has TRBV5-8 and TRBJ1-1, with TRBD1 matching over 9 bases. Germline values: CDR1 SGHTS, CDR2 YDEGEE. V lost 4 bases and J lost 0; bases outside the gene matches: 7. The CDR3 extends over 16 amino acids.

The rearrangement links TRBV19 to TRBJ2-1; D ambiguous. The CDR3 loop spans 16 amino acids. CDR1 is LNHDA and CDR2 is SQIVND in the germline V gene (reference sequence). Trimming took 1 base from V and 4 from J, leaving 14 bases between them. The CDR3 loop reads CASSIVGGLTYNEQFF. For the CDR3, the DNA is TGTGCCAGTAGTATAGTTGGCGGCCTAACTTACAATGAGCAGTTCTTC.

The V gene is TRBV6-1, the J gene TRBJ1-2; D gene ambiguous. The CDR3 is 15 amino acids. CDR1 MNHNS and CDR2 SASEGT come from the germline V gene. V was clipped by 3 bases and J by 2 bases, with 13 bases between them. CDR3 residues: CASSEEVSLNYGYTF. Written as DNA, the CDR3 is TGTGCCAGCAGTGAGGAGGTTTCTCTAAACTATGGCTACACCTTC.

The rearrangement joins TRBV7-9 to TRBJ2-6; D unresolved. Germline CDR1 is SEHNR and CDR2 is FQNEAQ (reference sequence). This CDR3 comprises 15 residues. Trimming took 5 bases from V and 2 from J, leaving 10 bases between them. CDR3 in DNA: TGTGCCAGCAGCCCTAGGAGCGCTGGGGCCAACGTCCTGACTTTC. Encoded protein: CASSPRSAGANVLTF.

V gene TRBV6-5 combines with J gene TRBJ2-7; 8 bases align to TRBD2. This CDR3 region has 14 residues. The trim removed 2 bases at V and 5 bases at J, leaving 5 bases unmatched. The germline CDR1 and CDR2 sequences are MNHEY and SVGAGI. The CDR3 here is CASSYNGRVHEQYF. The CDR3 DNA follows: TGTGCCAGCAGTTACAACGGGAGGGTGCACGAGCAGTACTTC.

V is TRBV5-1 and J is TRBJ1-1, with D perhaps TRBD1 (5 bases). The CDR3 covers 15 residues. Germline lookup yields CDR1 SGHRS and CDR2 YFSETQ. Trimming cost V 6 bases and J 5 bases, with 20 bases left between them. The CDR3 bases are TGCGCCAGCATCCCCAACGGGGGATCGATAACTGAAGCTTTCTTT. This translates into CASIPNGGSITEAFF. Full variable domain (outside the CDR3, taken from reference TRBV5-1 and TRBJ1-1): KAGVTQTPRYLIKTRGQQVTLSCSPISGHRSVSWYQQTPGQGLQFLFEYFSETQRNKGNFPGRFSGRQFSNSRSEMNVSTLELGDSALYLCASIPNGGSITEAFFGQGTRLTVV.

CDR3 nucleotide sequence: TGTGCCAGCAGCCCCCGGGCCTCCTACGAGCAGTACTTC. Its protein product is CASSPRASYEQYF. This chain joins TRBV7-8 and TRBJ2-7; D gene unclear. CDR3 size: 13 residues. V dropped 5 bases and J dropped 0 bases, with 8 bases sitting between them. The germline CDR1 and CDR2 sequences are SGHVS and FQNEAQ.

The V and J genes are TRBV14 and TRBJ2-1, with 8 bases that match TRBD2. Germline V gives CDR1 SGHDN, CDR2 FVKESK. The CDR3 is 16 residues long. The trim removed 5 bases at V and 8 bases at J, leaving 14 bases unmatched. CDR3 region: CASSIRLATHIDEQFF. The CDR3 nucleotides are TGTGCCAGCAGCATCCGACTAGCGACCCATATAGATGAGCAGTTCTTC.

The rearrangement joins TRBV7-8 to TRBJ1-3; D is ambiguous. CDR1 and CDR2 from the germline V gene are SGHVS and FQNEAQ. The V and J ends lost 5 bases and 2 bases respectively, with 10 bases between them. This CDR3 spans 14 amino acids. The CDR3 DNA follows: TGTGCCAGCAGCCCCGATTCTACTGGAAACACCATATATTTT. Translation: CASSPDSTGNTIYF.

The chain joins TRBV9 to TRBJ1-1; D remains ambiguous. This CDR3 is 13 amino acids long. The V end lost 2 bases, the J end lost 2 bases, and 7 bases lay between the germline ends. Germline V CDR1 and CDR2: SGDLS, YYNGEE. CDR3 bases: TGTGCCAGCAGCGTCGACACCAACACTGAAGCTTTCTTT. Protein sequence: CASSVDTNTEAFF. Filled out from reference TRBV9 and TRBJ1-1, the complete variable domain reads DSGVTQTPKHLITATGQRVTLRCSPRSGDLSVYWYQQSLDQGLQFLIQYYNGEERAKGNILERFSAQQFPDLHSELNLSSLELGDSALYFCASSVDTNTEAFFGQGTRLTVV.

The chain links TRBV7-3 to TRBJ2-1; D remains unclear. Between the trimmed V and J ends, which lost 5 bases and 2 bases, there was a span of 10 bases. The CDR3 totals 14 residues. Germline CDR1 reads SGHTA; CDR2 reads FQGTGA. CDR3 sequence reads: CASSPRTTYNEQFF. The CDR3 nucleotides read TGTGCCAGCAGCCCCCGGACCACCTACAATGAGCAGTTCTTC.

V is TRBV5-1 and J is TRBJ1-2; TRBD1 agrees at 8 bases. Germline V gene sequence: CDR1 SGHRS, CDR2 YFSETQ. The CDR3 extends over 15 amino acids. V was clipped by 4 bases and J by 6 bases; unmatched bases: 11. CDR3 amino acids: CASSAFRDRKDGYTF. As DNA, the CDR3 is TGCGCCAGCAGCGCCTTCCGGGACAGGAAAGATGGCTACACCTTC.

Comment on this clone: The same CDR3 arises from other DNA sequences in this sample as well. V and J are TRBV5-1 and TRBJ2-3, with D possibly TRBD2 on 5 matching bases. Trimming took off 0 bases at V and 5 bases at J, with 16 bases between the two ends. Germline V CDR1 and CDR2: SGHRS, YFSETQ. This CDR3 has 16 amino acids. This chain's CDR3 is CASSLDGLAMGDTQYF. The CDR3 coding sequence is TGCGCCAGCAGCTTGGACGGACTGGCAATGGGAGATACGCAGTATTTT.

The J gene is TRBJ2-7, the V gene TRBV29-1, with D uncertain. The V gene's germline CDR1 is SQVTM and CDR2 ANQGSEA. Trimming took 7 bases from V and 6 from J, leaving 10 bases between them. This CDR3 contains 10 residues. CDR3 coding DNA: TGCAGCGACCCCGGCGGCGAGCAGTACTTC. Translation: CSDPGGEQYF.